This T cell receptor (beta chain) was profiled in a study of cytomegalovirus exposure and HLA in healthy donors. Findings and caveats of the study: An analysis that came later showed most CMV-associated TCR beta chains appearing HLA-restricted.

CDR3 length equals 15 residues. V was trimmed by 3 bases and J by 5 bases, leaving 14 bases between them. Germline CDR1 is MNHNS and CDR2 is SASEGT. This PCR relied on a set of 60 Vbeta primers and 13 Jbeta primers. Sequencing was performed with immunoSEQ multiplex PCR; in TCRdb, only in-frame clones are kept and a portion is missing. The sample has 150,000 to 200,000 clones; roughly 83% are singletons. Of note for this clone: The target antigen is unknown.

The clonotype was recovered from a woman aged 50 to 60 in good health and CMV-seronegative. Input material: PBMCs. This chain uses TRBV6-1 with TRBJ2-1, with a tentative D call TRBD1 (6 bases). The CDR3 sequence is CASSEPVTGHNEQFF. Written as DNA, the CDR3 is TGTGCCAGCAGTGAGCCTGTTACAGGGCACAATGAGCAGTTCTTC.